Listed here are 28 T cell receptor beta chains from one sample, sequenced in a study of OX40 agonist ivuxolimab in advanced cancers. Here immunoSEQ multiplex PCR was the method, and the copy in TCRdb shows in-frame clones only, minus some. The sample consists of 41,000 or so clones, around four fifths of them appearing once. Specimen: CD4+ or CD8+ T cells sorted from blood, collected in a trial of the OX40 agonist ivuxolimab. All receptors derive from an adult with an advanced solid tumor such as melanoma, head and neck, liver or kidney cancer.

The chain is built from TRBV14 and TRBJ2-5, with D hard to call. The V gene's germline CDR1 is SGHDN and CDR2 FVKESK. V was shortened by 1 base and J by 2 bases, with 17 bases between the two germline ends. CDR3 size: 17 residues. DNA of the CDR3: TGTGCCAGCAGCCAAGGGCCACTTAGGTCAGCGCAAGAGACCCAGTACTTC. This codes for CASSQGPLRSAQETQYF.

J is TRBJ2-2 and V is TRBV2, with 11 positions matching TRBD1. Per germline, CDR1 SNHLY and CDR2 FYNNEI. This CDR3 has 16 residues. The J segment lost 3 bases and the V segment lost 8 bases, leaving 8 bases of the junction unmatched. The CDR3 loop is CASLGGTGGYTGELFF. In nucleotides, the CDR3 is TGTGCCAGCCTAGGGGGGACAGGGGGTTACACCGGGGAGCTGTTTTTT. The whole variable domain, remainder taken from reference TRBV2 and TRBJ2-2, is EPEVTQTPSHQVTQMGQEVILRCVPISNHLYFYWYRQILGQKVEFLVSFYNNEISEKSEIFDDQFSVERPDGSNFTLKIRSTKLEDSAMYFCASLGGTGGYTGELFFGEGSRLTVL.

The genes are TRBV28 and TRBJ2-2; D ambiguous. Trimming pared 4 bases from V and 6 bases from J, leaving 12 bases between. Germline assignment: CDR1 MDHEN and CDR2 SYDVKM. The CDR3 has 14 amino acids. CDR3 sequence: CASSSQTVAGELFF. The DNA of the CDR3 is TGTGCCAGCAGTTCCCAAACAGTGGCCGGGGAGCTGTTTTTT.

The V and J genes are TRBV18 and TRBJ1-3; D ambiguous. Germline V lookup: CDR1 KGHSH, CDR2 LQKENI. Trimming took off 3 bases at V and 0 bases at J, with 9 bases between the two ends. The CDR3 extends over 15 amino acids. This chain's CDR3 is CASSPSMGSGNTIYF. CDR3 coding DNA: TGTGCCAGCTCACCCTCTATGGGCTCTGGAAACACCATATATTTT.

This clone appeared once. The genes are TRBV29-1 and TRBJ1-1; D is uncertain. Trimming shortened V by 0 bases and J by 1 base, and 6 bases separated the two germline ends. The CDR3 covers 13 residues. Germline V CDR1 and CDR2: SQVTM, ANQGSEA. CDR3 nucleotide sequence: TGCAGCGTTGAAGATGTGGGGAACACTGAAGCTTTCTTT. Amino acids: CSVEDVGNTEAFF.

This clone appeared once. The chain recombines TRBV2 with TRBJ2-3; no reliable D call. V shed 3 bases and J shed 6 bases, with 10 bases lying between them. This CDR3 has 13 amino acids. Germline assignment: CDR1 SNHLY and CDR2 FYNNEI. The CDR3 DNA follows: TGTGCCAGCAGTGAGGGGTTATCTGATACGCAGTATTTT. It codes for CASSEGLSDTQYF.

This clone has only one observation. The gene calls are TRBV30 and TRBJ2-3, with 9 bases lining up with TRBD2. V gave up 3 bases and J gave up 4 bases; unmatched junction bases: 5. Germline V CDR1 and CDR2: GTSNPN, SVGIG (reference sequence). This CDR3 has 14 amino acids. The CDR3 DNA reads as TGTGCCTGGAGGCGCGGGAGGGCCGCAGATACGCAGTATTTT. Amino acids: CAWRRGRAADTQYF.

The chain couples TRBV28 to TRBJ1-1; no firm D call. Germline V CDR1 and CDR2: MDHEN, SYDVKM. Trimming cost V 2 bases and J 13 bases, with 14 bases left between them. The CDR3 is made up of 12 amino acids. The CDR3 here is CASSLPTDPLFF. In DNA form, the CDR3 reads TGTGCCAGCAGTTTACCGACGGACCCCCTTTTCTTT. Supplemented by reference TRBV28 and TRBJ1-1, the full variable domain reads DVKVTQSSRYLVKRTGEKVFLECVQDMDHENMFWYRQDPGLGLRLIYFSYDVKMKEKGDIPEGYSVSREKKERFSLILESASTNQTSMYLCASSLPTDPLFFGQGTRLTVV.

The gene calls are TRBV10-1 and TRBJ2-7; D remains unclear. CDR1 and CDR2 from the germline V gene are WNHNN and SYGVQD (reference sequence). This CDR3 is built from 11 residues. V lost 4 bases to trimming and J lost 1 base, with 2 bases between them. CDR3 region: CASSVSYEQYF. In DNA form, the CDR3 reads TGCGCCAGCAGTGTGTCCTACGAGCAGTACTTC.

The chain employs TRBV28 and TRBJ2-7; a weak D match, TRBD1 (6 bases). V was pared by 5 bases and J by 0 bases, with 14 bases between. This CDR3 region has 15 residues. The germline V gene has CDR1 MDHEN and CDR2 SYDVKM. The CDR3 DNA is TGTGCCAGCAGTCTTCTCCGGGACACCTCCTACGAGCAGTACTTC. Translated: CASSLLRDTSYEQYF. Complete variable domain (other parts from reference TRBV28 and TRBJ2-7): DVKVTQSSRYLVKRTGEKVFLECVQDMDHENMFWYRQDPGLGLRLIYFSYDVKMKEKGDIPEGYSVSREKKERFSLILESASTNQTSMYLCASSLLRDTSYEQYFGPGTRLTVT.

V gene TRBV7-3 combines with J gene TRBJ1-4; D is unresolved. From germline, CDR1 is SGHTA and CDR2 FQGTGA. V was clipped by 2 bases and J by 5 bases, with 12 bases between them. The CDR3 has 15 amino acids. CDR3 in amino acids: CASSLAERANEKLFF. The CDR3 DNA reads as TGTGCCAGCAGCTTAGCGGAACGGGCAAATGAAAAACTGTTTTTT.

The chain couples TRBV10-3 to TRBJ2-1, with 9 bases fitting TRBD1. CDR3 size: 15 residues. With 1 base clipped from V and 7 bases from J, the junction kept 5 bases outside the gene matches. Germline V CDR1 and CDR2: ENHRY, SYGVKD. DNA of the CDR3: TGTGCCATCAGTGAGTTACAGGGGGCGATGAATGAGCAGTTCTTC. It yields the protein CAISELQGAMNEQFF.

This clone was seen once. The V gene is TRBV9, the J gene TRBJ1-1; D may be TRBD1 (6 bases). This CDR3 is 14 amino acids long. Trimming stripped 6 bases from V and 5 bases from J, with 17 bases between. The germline gives CDR1 SGDLS, CDR2 YYNGEE. Here the CDR3 reads CASTHRDKFTEAFF. The CDR3 nucleotides read TGTGCCAGCACCCACAGGGATAAGTTTACTGAAGCTTTCTTT.

This chain links TRBV2 with TRBJ2-1; D possibly corresponds to TRBD2 (6 bases). This CDR3 comprises 13 residues. V was clipped by 3 bases and J by 6 bases, with 9 bases between them. Per germline, CDR1 SNHLY and CDR2 FYNNEI. CDR3: CASSEWGGNEQFF. In DNA form, the CDR3 reads TGTGCCAGCAGTGAGTGGGGAGGCAATGAGCAGTTCTTC.

This clone was seen more than once but under ten times. The V call is TRBV14, the J call TRBJ2-1, with D unresolved. V was cut by 4 bases and J by 3 bases, with 19 bases left in between. This CDR3 has 17 amino acids. The germline V gene encodes CDR1 SGHDN and CDR2 FVKESK. The CDR3 DNA reads TGTGCCAGCAGCCCCCCAGGCCCATTGGCCCTCTACAATGAGCAGTTCTTC. The encoded protein is CASSPPGPLALYNEQFF.

The chain combines TRBV7-6 with TRBJ2-7; 10 bases are a match to TRBD1. Germline lookup yields CDR1 SGHVS and CDR2 FNYEAQ. The CDR3 length is 14 residues. V lost 4 bases and J lost 6; bases outside the gene matches: 6. The CDR3 DNA reads as TGTGCCAGCAGCTCCAACGGGGACAGGGGCGAGCAGTACTTC. The encoded protein is CASSSNGDRGEQYF.

The table lists this clone with a count of one. The V call is TRBV14, the J call TRBJ2-5; tentatively, D is TRBD1 (6 bases). The germline CDR1 and CDR2 sequences are SGHDN and FVKESK. Trimming removed 2 bases at V and 5 bases at J, with 12 bases between. CDR3 size: 14 residues. The CDR3 loop is CASSQQDRGETQYF. For the CDR3, the DNA is TGTGCCAGCAGCCAACAGGACAGAGGGGAGACCCAGTACTTC. Full variable domain (outside the CDR3, taken from reference TRBV14 and TRBJ2-5): EAGVTQFPSHSVIEKGQTVTLRCDPISGHDNLYWYRRVMGKEIKFLLHFVKESKQDESGMPNNRFLAERTGGTYSTLKVQPAELEDSGVYFCASSQQDRGETQYFGPGTRLLVL.

The chain recombines TRBV6-5 with TRBJ2-5; D ambiguous. The V gene's germline CDR1 is MNHEY and CDR2 SVGAGI. The CDR3 has 15 amino acids. V lost 0 bases to trimming and J lost 7 bases, with 15 bases between them. The CDR3 DNA sequence: TGTGCCAGCAGTTACTCCCGGACGGATGGCGGGACCCAGTACTTC. Translation gives CASSYSRTDGGTQYF.

As DNA, the CDR3 is TGTGCCAGCAGCTTTCCGAGGACCTACAATGAGCAGTTCTTC. Protein: CASSFPRTYNEQFF. This rearrangement joins TRBV7-2 to TRBJ2-1; D ambiguous. CDR1 is SGHTA and CDR2 is FQGNSA in the germline V gene. The CDR3 contains 14 residues. V lost 3 bases and J lost 2, with 8 bases in between.

This clone was seen a single time. J is TRBJ2-5 and V is TRBV6-6, with TRBD1 identical over 10 bases. CDR3 length equals 15 residues. J gave up 5 bases and V 7 bases, and 10 bases lay outside the gene matches. Germline V gene lookup returns CDR1 MNHNY and CDR2 SVGAGI (reference sequence). As DNA, the CDR3 is TGTGCCAGCACCAGAGGACAGGGGGTTTGGGAGACCCAGTACTTC. It yields the protein CASTRGQGVWETQYF.

The genes are TRBV7-2 and TRBJ2-1, with 8 bases matching TRBD2. J was trimmed by 7 bases and V by 3 bases; bases with no gene match: 5. Germline assignment: CDR1 SGHTA and CDR2 FQGNSA. The CDR3 covers 14 residues. The DNA for the CDR3 is TGTGCCAGCAGCTTGACGGGACTAGTGAATGAGCAGTTCTTC. This codes for CASSLTGLVNEQFF.

The rearrangement uses TRBV5-8 and TRBJ1-4; D uncertain. Trimming removed 4 bases at V and 8 bases at J, with 9 bases between. Per the germline V gene, CDR1 is SGHTS and CDR2 is YDEGEE. The CDR3 is 12 residues long. The CDR3, as DNA: TGTGCCAGCAGCGGCTGGGTGGAAAAACTGTTTTTT. Protein: CASSGWVEKLFF. The complete variable domain, with remaining parts taken from reference TRBV5-8 and TRBJ1-4, reads EAGVTQSPTHLIKTRGQQATLRCSPISGHTSVYWYQQALGLGLQFLLWYDEGEERNRGNFPPRFSGRQFPNYSSELNVNALELEDSALYLCASSGWVEKLFFGSGTQLSVL.

The chain combines TRBV13 with TRBJ2-1, with 8 bases fitting TRBD2. V shed 5 bases and J 0 bases; nucleotides not matched to a gene: 3. Germline values: CDR1 PRHDT, CDR2 FYEKMQ (reference sequence). The CDR3 is 15 residues long. In nucleotides, the CDR3 is TGTGCCAGCAGCCCGGGGGGGAACTCCTACAATGAGCAGTTCTTC. Translating it yields CASSPGGNSYNEQFF.

This chain joins TRBV7-2 and TRBJ2-4; TRBD2 matches at 14 bases. Germline CDR1 reads SGHTA; CDR2 reads FQGNSA. V trimming: 3 bases; J trimming: 7 bases; junction bases outside the gene matches: 8. The CDR3 loop spans 17 amino acids. As DNA, the CDR3 is TGTGCCAGCAGCTTTTCTAGACTAGCGGGAGGGCCGAACATTCAGTACTTC. Translation gives CASSFSRLAGGPNIQYF. Full variable domain (rest looked up from reference TRBV7-2 and TRBJ2-4): GAGVSQSPSNKVTEKGKDVELRCDPISGHTALYWYRQSLGQGLEFLIYFQGNSAPDKSGLPSDRFSAERTGGSVSTLTIQRTQQEDSAVYLCASSFSRLAGGPNIQYFGAGTRLSVL.

The J gene is TRBJ2-5, the V gene TRBV28; D tentatively reads TRBD1 or TRBD2 (6 bases each). Matching the DNA end better, TRBJ2-7 makes the J call doubtful. Looked up from germline, CDR1 is MDHEN and CDR2 is SYDVKM. The CDR3 totals 17 residues. CDR3 residues: CASSFLLTGRGSYEQYF. The CDR3, as DNA: TGTGCCAGCAGTTTCCTTCTTACAGGGCGGGGTTCCTACGAGCAGTACTTC.

The rearrangement links TRBV10-3 to TRBJ2-3; TRBD1 is a possible D gene (5 bases). V gave up 6 bases and J gave up 8 bases, with 15 bases separating them. The CDR3 is 13 amino acids. Per germline, CDR1 ENHRY and CDR2 SYGVKD. The CDR3: CAISPQGEGTQYF. CDR3 in DNA: TGTGCCATCAGCCCTCAGGGCGAAGGTACGCAGTATTTT.

The rearrangement uses TRBV7-9 and TRBJ2-3; TRBD1 matches at 12 bases. This CDR3 region has 15 residues. Unmatched junction bases numbered 5, after V lost 4 bases and J lost 6 bases. CDR1 SEHNR and CDR2 FQNEAQ come from the germline V gene (reference sequence). CDR3 coding DNA: TGTGCCAGCAGCTCCGGGACAGGGGGCTGGGATACGCAGTATTTT. This sequence encodes CASSSGTGGWDTQYF.

The chain is built from TRBV7-2 and TRBJ2-2, with 7 bases fitting TRBD2. This CDR3 contains 15 residues. V lost 9 bases, J lost 4 bases, and 11 bases stayed unmatched. CDR1 is SGHTA and CDR2 is FQGNSA in the germline V gene. In nucleotides, the CDR3 is TGTGCCAGGCCCCTCGGGGGGAGGGCCACCGGGGAGCTGTTTTTT. This codes for CARPLGGRATGELFF. The complete variable domain, with remaining parts taken from reference TRBV7-2 and TRBJ2-2, reads GAGVSQSPSNKVTEKGKDVELRCDPISGHTALYWYRQSLGQGLEFLIYFQGNSAPDKSGLPSDRFSAERTGGSVSTLTIQRTQQEDSAVYLCARPLGGRATGELFFGEGSRLTVL.